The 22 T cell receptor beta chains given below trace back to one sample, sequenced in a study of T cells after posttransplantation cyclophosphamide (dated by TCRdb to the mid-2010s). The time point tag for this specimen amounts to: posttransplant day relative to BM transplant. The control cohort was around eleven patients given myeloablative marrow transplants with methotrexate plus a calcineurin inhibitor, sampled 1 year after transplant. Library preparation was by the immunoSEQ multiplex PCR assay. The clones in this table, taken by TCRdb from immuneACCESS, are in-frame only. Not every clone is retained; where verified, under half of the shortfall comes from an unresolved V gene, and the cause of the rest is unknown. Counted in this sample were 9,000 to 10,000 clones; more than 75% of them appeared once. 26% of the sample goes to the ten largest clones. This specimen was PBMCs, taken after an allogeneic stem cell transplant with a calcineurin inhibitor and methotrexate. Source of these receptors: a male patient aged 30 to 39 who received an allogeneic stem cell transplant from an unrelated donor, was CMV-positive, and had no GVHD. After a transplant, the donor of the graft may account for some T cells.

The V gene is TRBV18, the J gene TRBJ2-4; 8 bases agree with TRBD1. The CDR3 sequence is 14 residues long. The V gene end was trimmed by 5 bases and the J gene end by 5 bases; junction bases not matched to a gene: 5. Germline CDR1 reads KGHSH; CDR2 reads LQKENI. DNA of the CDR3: TGTGCCAGCTCAAGGACAGGGTTCCAAAACATTCAGTACTTC. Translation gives CASSRTGFQNIQYF.

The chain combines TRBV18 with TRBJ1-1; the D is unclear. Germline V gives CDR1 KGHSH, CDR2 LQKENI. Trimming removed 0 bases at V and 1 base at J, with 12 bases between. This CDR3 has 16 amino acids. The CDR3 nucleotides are TGTGCCAGCTCACCACCGGCTTATTCTGGGAACACTGAAGCTTTCTTT. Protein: CASSPPAYSGNTEAFF.

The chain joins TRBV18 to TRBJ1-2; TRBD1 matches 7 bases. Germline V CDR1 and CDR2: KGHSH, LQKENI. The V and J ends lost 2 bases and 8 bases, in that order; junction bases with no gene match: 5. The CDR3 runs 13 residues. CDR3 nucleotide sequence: TGTGCCAGCTCACCAGCAACAGGGGAAGGCTACACCTTC. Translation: CASSPATGEGYTF.

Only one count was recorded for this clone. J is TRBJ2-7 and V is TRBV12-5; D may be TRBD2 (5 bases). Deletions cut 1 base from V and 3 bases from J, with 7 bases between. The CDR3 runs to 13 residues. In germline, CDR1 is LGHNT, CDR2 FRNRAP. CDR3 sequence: CASGLDGIYEQYF. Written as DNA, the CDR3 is TGTGCTAGTGGTTTGGACGGGATCTACGAGCAGTACTTC.

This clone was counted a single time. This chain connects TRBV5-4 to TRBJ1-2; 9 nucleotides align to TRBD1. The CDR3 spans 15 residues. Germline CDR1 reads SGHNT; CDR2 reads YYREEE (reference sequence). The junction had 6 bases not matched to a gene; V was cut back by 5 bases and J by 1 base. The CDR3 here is CASRRPGQGNYGYTF. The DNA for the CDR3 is TGTGCCAGCAGACGACCGGGACAGGGTAACTATGGCTACACCTTC.

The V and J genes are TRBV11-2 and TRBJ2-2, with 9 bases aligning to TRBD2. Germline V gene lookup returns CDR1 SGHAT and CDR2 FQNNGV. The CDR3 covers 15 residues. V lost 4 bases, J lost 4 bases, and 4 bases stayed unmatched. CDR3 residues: CASSSTSGSTGELFF. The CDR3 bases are TGTGCCAGCAGCTCGACTAGCGGATCCACCGGGGAGCTGTTTTTT.

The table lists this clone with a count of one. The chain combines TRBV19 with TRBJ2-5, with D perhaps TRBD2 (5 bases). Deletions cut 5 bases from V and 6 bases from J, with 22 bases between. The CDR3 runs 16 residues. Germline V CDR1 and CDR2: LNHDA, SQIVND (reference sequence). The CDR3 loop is CASSSGVGGLMKTQYF. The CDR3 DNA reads TGTGCCAGTAGTTCAGGCGTGGGCGGGCTCATGAAGACCCAGTACTTC.

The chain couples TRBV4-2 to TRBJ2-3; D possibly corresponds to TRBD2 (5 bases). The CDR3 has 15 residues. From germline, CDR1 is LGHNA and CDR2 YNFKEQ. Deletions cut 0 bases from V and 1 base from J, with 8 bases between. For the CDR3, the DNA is TGTGCCAGCAGCCAAGATCTGAGGGGCACAGATACGCAGTATTTT. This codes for CASSQDLRGTDTQYF.

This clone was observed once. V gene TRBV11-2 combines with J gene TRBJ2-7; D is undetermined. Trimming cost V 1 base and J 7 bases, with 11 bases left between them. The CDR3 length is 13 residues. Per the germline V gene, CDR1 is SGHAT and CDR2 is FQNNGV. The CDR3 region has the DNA TGTGCCAGCAGCTTAGTTCCGGTTCGGGAGCAGTACGTC. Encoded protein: CASSLVPVREQYV.

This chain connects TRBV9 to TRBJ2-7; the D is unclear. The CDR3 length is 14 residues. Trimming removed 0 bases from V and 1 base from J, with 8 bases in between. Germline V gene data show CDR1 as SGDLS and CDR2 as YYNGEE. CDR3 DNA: TGTGCCAGCAGCGTAGCAGTGACTTCCTACGAGCAGTACTTC. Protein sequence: CASSVAVTSYEQYF.

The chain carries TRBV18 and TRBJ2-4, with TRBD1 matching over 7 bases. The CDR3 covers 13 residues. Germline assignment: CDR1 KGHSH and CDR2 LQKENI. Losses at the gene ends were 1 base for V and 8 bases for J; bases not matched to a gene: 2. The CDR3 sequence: CASSPRQGDIQYF. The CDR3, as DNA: TGTGCCAGCTCACCACGCCAGGGGGACATTCAGTACTTC.

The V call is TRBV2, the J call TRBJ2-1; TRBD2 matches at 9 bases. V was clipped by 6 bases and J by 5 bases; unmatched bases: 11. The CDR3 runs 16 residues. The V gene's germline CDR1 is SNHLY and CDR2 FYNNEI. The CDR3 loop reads CASRGAAGGQHNEQFF. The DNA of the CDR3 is TGTGCCAGCAGGGGGGCTGCGGGAGGGCAACACAATGAGCAGTTCTTC.

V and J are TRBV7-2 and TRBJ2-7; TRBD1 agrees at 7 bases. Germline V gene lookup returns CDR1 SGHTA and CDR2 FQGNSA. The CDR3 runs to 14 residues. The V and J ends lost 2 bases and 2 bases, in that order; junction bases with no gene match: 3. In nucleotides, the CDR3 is TGTGCCAGCAGCTTAAGGCAGGGGGCCTACGAGCAGTACTTC. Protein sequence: CASSLRQGAYEQYF.

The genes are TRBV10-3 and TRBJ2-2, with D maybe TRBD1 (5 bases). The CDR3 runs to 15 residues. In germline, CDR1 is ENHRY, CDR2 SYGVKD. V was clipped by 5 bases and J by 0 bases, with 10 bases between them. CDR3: CAISRDRTNTGELFF. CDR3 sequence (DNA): TGTGCCATCAGTAGAGACAGAACGAACACCGGGGAGCTGTTTTTT.

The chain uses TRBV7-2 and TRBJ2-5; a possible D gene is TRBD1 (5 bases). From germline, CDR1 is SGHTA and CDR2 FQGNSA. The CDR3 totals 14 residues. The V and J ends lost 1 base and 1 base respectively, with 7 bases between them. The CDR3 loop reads CASSLGQFQETQYF. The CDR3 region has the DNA TGTGCCAGCAGCTTAGGACAGTTCCAAGAGACCCAGTACTTC. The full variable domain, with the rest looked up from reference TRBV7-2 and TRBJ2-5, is GAGVSQSPSNKVTEKGKDVELRCDPISGHTALYWYRQSLGQGLEFLIYFQGNSAPDKSGLPSDRFSAERTGGSVSTLTIQRTQQEDSAVYLCASSLGQFQETQYFGPGTRLLVL.

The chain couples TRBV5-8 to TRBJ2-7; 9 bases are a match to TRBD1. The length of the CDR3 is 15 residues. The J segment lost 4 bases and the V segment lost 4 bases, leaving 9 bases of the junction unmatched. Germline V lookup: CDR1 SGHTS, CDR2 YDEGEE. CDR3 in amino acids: CASSRGTGLLYEQYF. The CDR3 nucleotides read TGTGCCAGCAGCCGGGGGACAGGGCTATTGTACGAGCAGTACTTC.

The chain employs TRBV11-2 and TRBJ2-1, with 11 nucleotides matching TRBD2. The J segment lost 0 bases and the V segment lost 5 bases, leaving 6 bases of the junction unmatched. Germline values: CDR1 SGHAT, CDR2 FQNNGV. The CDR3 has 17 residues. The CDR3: CASSPSGRSSSYNEQFF. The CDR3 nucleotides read TGTGCCAGCAGCCCTAGCGGGAGGTCGAGCTCCTACAATGAGCAGTTCTTC.

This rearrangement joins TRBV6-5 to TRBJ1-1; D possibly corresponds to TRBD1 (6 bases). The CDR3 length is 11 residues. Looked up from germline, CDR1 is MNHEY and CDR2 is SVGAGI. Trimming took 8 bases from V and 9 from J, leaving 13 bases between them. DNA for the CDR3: TGTGCCAGCGAGGGGGGGGGCAAAGCTTTCTTT. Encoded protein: CASEGGGKAFF.

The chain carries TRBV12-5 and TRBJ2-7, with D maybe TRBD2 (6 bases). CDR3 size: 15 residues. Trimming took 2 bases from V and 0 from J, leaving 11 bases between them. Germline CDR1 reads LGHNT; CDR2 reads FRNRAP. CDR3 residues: CASGLPPGSSYEQYF. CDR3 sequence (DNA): TGTGCTAGTGGTTTGCCGCCCGGGAGCTCCTACGAGCAGTACTTC.

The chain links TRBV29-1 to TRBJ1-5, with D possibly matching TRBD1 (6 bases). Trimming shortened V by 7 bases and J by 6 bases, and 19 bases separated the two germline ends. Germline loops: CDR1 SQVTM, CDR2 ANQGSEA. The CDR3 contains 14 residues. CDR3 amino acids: CSAGGRGPPQPQHF. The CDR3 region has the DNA TGCAGCGCTGGGGGCAGGGGACCCCCTCAGCCCCAGCATTTT.

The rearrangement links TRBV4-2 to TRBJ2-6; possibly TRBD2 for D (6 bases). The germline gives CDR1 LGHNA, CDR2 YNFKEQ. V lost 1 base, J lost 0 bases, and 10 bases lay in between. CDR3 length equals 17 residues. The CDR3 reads CASSQVGGVSGANVLTF. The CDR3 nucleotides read TGTGCCAGCAGCCAAGTAGGAGGGGTCTCTGGGGCCAACGTCCTGACTTTC.

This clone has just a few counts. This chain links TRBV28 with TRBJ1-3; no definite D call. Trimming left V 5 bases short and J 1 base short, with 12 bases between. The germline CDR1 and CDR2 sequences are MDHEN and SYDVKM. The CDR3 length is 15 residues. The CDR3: CASSLTLGSGNTIYF. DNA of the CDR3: TGTGCCAGCAGTCTAACTCTTGGTTCTGGAAACACCATATATTTT.